The 24 T cell receptor beta chains given below trace back to one sample, sequenced in a study of response to subunit inactivated influenza vaccine listed by TCRdb under 2018. The protocol used for the library was RT-PCR. Sequencing was performed on an Illumina HiSeq 2500. Using fastp at Q25 and MiXCR, TCRdb reprocessed the public reads and kept productive beta chains. Each CDR3 protein gets just one entry, which takes the most common genes and DNA from the rows behind it. This sample has hundreds of thousands of distinct CDR3 sequences in its table, and approximately 10% of those were observed once. In total, the top ten clones hold roughly 9.6% of the sample. This sample was also put to use in a study of T cells expressing NK-cell markers. The second study reports: TCR beta cDNA libraries were made by 5'RACE template switching that added a universal primer site and unique molecular identifiers.

This sample comprised PBMCs from blood, obtained on the day of vaccination. The source of these receptors is a man aged 50 to 59 who received an inactivated influenza vaccine. Donor details come from another sample of the same person, matched by shared clones.

This clonotype was detected ten times or more. The chain couples TRBV10-3 to TRBJ2-2; 7 bases are a match to TRBD2. The CDR3 totals 13 residues. Unmatched junction bases numbered 4, after V lost 11 bases and J lost 1 base. CDR1 ENHRY and CDR2 SYGVKD come from the germline V gene. Here the CDR3 DNA reads TGTGCCGTTAGCGGGCGGAACACCGGGGAGCTGTTTTTT. It codes for CAVSGRNTGELFF.

The rearrangement links TRBV7-8 to TRBJ2-3; a possible D gene is TRBD2 (7 bases). CDR1 is SGHVS, CDR2 FQNEAQ, per germline. V lost 3 bases to trimming and J lost 2 bases, with 18 bases between them. This CDR3 has 17 residues. The CDR3 nucleotides are TGTGCCAGCAGCTTTACCGGCGGGGGCCCGAACACAGATACGCAGTATTTT. Residues: CASSFTGGGPNTDTQYF.

The rearrangement uses TRBV6-2 or TRBV6-3 and TRBJ1-6, with D possibly being TRBD1 (6 bases). The CDR3 runs 14 residues. The germline V gene has CDR1 MNHEY and CDR2 SVGEGT. V was trimmed by 6 bases and J by 10 bases, leaving 16 bases between them. The CDR3 sequence: CASRIQGKRSPLHF. The CDR3 DNA reads TGTGCCAGCAGGATACAGGGAAAGAGGTCACCCCTCCACTTT.

This chain connects TRBV20-1 to TRBJ2-1; 7 nucleotides align to TRBD2. The CDR3 has 14 residues. With 3 bases clipped from V and 8 bases from J, the junction kept 10 bases outside the gene matches. The V gene's germline CDR1 is DFQATT and CDR2 SNEGSKA (reference sequence). The CDR3 is CSARGRAQLYEQFF. The CDR3, as DNA: TGCAGTGCTAGGGGGAGGGCCCAATTATATGAGCAGTTCTTC.

The chain combines TRBV5-1 with TRBJ2-1; 9 nucleotides agree with TRBD2. Germline CDR1 and CDR2: SGHRS and YFSETQ. V lost 0 bases, J lost 6 bases, and 4 bases stayed unmatched. The CDR3 spans 15 residues. CDR3 sequence reads: CASSLGSLAGNEQFF. CDR3 DNA: TGCGCCAGCAGCTTGGGATCACTAGCGGGCAATGAGCAGTTCTTC.

The chain employs TRBV6-2 or TRBV6-3 and TRBJ2-1; 9 nucleotides line up with TRBD2. This CDR3 comprises 15 residues. Germline CDR1 is MNHEY and CDR2 is SVGEGT. J lost 4 bases, V lost 0 bases, and 1 base had no gene match. In DNA form, the CDR3 reads TGTGCCAGCAGTTACTCCCTAGCGGGATACAATGAGCAGTTCTTC. Protein: CASSYSLAGYNEQFF.

This clonotype was found many times. The rearrangement joins TRBV29-1 to TRBJ2-5, with D possibly matching TRBD1 (6 bases). The CDR3 contains 14 residues. Germline V CDR1 and CDR2: SQVTM, ANQGSEA. V lost 3 bases, J lost 2 bases, and 13 bases lay in between. The DNA of the CDR3 is TGCAGCGTTGAGGTAATCAGGGGACAAGAGACCCAGTACTTC. The encoded protein is CSVEVIRGQETQYF.

This clonotype has just a few counts. This chain joins TRBV4-1 and TRBJ2-5, with 9 bases identical to TRBD2. With 2 bases clipped from V and 4 bases from J, the junction kept 11 bases outside the gene matches. The CDR3 covers 17 residues. From germline, CDR1 is MGHRA and CDR2 YSYEKL. The CDR3: CASSQSRSGGPLETQYF. CDR3 sequence (DNA): TGCGCCAGCAGCCAATCACGAAGCGGGGGGCCGCTAGAGACCCAGTACTTC.

Only a few counts were recorded for this clonotype. V is TRBV5-5 and J is TRBJ1-5, with no clear D. Germline loops: CDR1 SGHKS, CDR2 YYEKEE (reference sequence). V was shortened by 4 bases and J by 8 bases, with 16 bases between the two germline ends. The CDR3 spans 14 residues. The CDR3 DNA reads as TGTGCCAGCAGCCACTGGGCAGGCTTTGAGCCCCAGCATTTT. Amino acid sequence: CASSHWAGFEPQHF.

The genes are TRBV7-9 and TRBJ2-1; possibly TRBD2 for D (5 bases). In germline, CDR1 is SEHNR, CDR2 FQNEAQ (reference sequence). The CDR3 runs 16 residues. Trimming took 7 bases from V and 7 from J, leaving 23 bases between them. The CDR3 DNA sequence: TGTGCCAGCAATTCGGCGGGTCCTGGCACAAGGAATGAGCAGTTCTTC. Translation gives CASNSAGPGTRNEQFF.

This clonotype has a count of ten or more. J is TRBJ1-1 and V is TRBV29-1; tentative D call: TRBD1 (5 bases). CDR3 size: 14 residues. V lost 4 bases to trimming and J lost 1 base, with 13 bases between them. Germline V gives CDR1 SQVTM, CDR2 ANQGSEA. CDR3 amino acids: CSVGQIYKNTEAFF. DNA for the CDR3: TGCAGCGTTGGACAGATATACAAGAACACTGAAGCTTTCTTT.

The chain joins TRBV20-1 to TRBJ2-1; TRBD2 matches at 7 bases. Trimming at V came to 3 bases and at J to 5 bases, leaving 4 bases not matched to a gene. This CDR3 has 13 residues. The germline CDR1 and CDR2 sequences are DFQATT and SNEGSKA (reference sequence). CDR3 nucleotides: TGCAGTGCTAGGGTGCTAGCGGACAATGAGCAGTTCTTC. Translated: CSARVLADNEQFF.

This clonotype was seen only a few times. The V and J genes are TRBV7-8 and TRBJ2-2, with 11 bases fitting TRBD2. The CDR3 is 17 residues long. Trimming took 4 bases from V and 4 from J; bases not matched to a gene: 8. The germline CDR1 and CDR2 sequences are SGHVS and FQNEAQ. In DNA, the CDR3 is TGTGCCAGCAGCTCGCTTAGCGGGGGGGCTCGCACCGGGGAGCTGTTTTTT. Protein sequence: CASSSLSGGARTGELFF.

J is TRBJ2-2 and V is TRBV29-1, with TRBD1 matching over 10 bases. This CDR3 has 17 amino acids. Germline V gene sequence: CDR1 SQVTM, CDR2 ANQGSEA. V was pared by 7 bases and J by 0 bases, with 11 bases of the junction left unmatched. Here the CDR3 reads CSAQAGQGFPNTGELFF. The CDR3 DNA sequence: TGCAGCGCTCAGGCGGGACAGGGGTTCCCGAACACCGGGGAGCTGTTTTTT.

This chain uses TRBV29-1 with TRBJ1-2; D unresolved. Germline CDR1 SQVTM, CDR2 ANQGSEA. The CDR3 extends over 12 amino acids. With 3 bases removed from V and 2 bases from J, the gap between germline ends came to 7 bases. The CDR3 sequence: CSVDLKNYGYTF. The CDR3 nucleotides read TGCAGCGTTGATTTAAAAAACTATGGCTACACCTTC.

The J gene is TRBJ2-4, the V gene TRBV11-2; D not resolved. CDR3 length: 19 amino acids. V lost 5 bases and J lost 1, with 24 bases in between. CDR1 is SGHAT and CDR2 is FQNNGV in the germline V gene. CDR3 protein: CASSPSLVHVRKAKNIQYF. Here the CDR3 DNA reads TGTGCCAGCAGCCCTTCCCTAGTCCATGTCCGTAAGGCCAAAAACATTCAGTACTTC.

This clonotype was recorded a few times. This chain connects TRBV30 to TRBJ2-2, with D unclear. V dropped 2 bases and J dropped 1 base, with 5 bases sitting between them. The CDR3 totals 13 residues. Germline V CDR1 and CDR2: GTSNPN, SVGIG (reference sequence). For the CDR3, the DNA is TGTGCCTGGAGTCCAGAGAACACCGGGGAGCTGTTTTTT. As protein: CAWSPENTGELFF. Looking up the rest from reference TRBV30 and TRBJ2-2 gives the full variable domain: SQTIHQWPATLVQPVGSPLSLECTVEGTSNPNLYWYRQAAGRGLQLLFYSVGIGQISSEVPQNLSASRPQDRQFILSSKKLLLSDSGFYLCAWSPENTGELFFGEGSRLTVL.

The chain links TRBV29-1 to TRBJ2-3; maybe TRBD2 (5 bases). The CDR3 has 13 amino acids. V was shortened by 3 bases and J by 4 bases, with 11 bases between the two germline ends. Germline lookup yields CDR1 SQVTM and CDR2 ANQGSEA. The CDR3 nucleotides are TGCAGCGTTGAGAGAGGGAGCCCAGATACGCAGTATTTT. It translates to CSVERGSPDTQYF.

This clonotype showed up just a few times. The chain is built from TRBV16 and TRBJ2-1; D remains ambiguous. This CDR3 region has 15 residues. Germline V lookup: CDR1 KGHSY, CDR2 FQNENV. Trimming pared 1 base from V and 0 bases from J, leaving 7 bases between. CDR3 DNA sequence: TGTGCCAGCAGCCAATTAAAGAGCTCCTACAATGAGCAGTTCTTC. Translated, it gives CASSQLKSSYNEQFF.

There are many counts of this clonotype. The chain recombines TRBV2 with TRBJ2-4, with TRBD1 matching over 7 bases. CDR1 and CDR2 from the germline V gene are SNHLY and FYNNEI. The CDR3 runs to 14 residues. V dropped 3 bases and J dropped 2; count of bases not matched to a gene: 1. CDR3 DNA: TGTGCCAGCAGTGAGACAGGGACCAAAAACATTCAGTACTTC. This codes for CASSETGTKNIQYF.

The rearrangement links TRBV20-1 to TRBJ2-3; 11 nucleotides align to TRBD2. The ends lost 4 bases at V and 1 base at J; junction bases unmatched: 4. CDR3 size: 15 residues. Germline values: CDR1 DFQATT, CDR2 SNEGSKA (reference sequence). CDR3 in amino acids: CSAKSTSGGTDTQYF. As DNA, the CDR3 is TGCAGTGCTAAATCGACTAGCGGGGGCACAGATACGCAGTATTTT.

This chain links TRBV12-3 or TRBV12-4 with TRBJ1-6; 12 bases match TRBD1. The CDR3 loop spans 16 amino acids. J lost 6 bases, V lost 5 bases, and 5 bases had no gene match. CDR3 DNA: TGTGCCAGCAGTAAAAGGGACAGGGGGCCTAATTCACCCCTCCACTTT. Its protein is CASSKRDRGPNSPLHF.

In this sample, this clonotype turned up a few times. The chain is built from TRBV19 and TRBJ1-1; 7 positions match TRBD1. The V segment lost 1 base and the J segment 3 bases; nucleotides outside the gene matches: 5. This CDR3 has 15 residues. Germline CDR1 reads LNHDA; CDR2 reads SQIVND (reference sequence). The CDR3 spells CASSIGAGGDTEAFF. The CDR3 nucleotides are TGTGCCAGTAGTATAGGGGCAGGGGGAGACACTGAAGCTTTCTTT.

CDR3 DNA: TGTGCCATCACGGCTACAGGGACGGCGGTCGGCGGCTATGGCTACACCTTC. Translated: CAITATGTAVGGYGYTF. The chain links TRBV10-3 to TRBJ1-2, with D perhaps matching TRBD1 (6 bases). Deletions cut 7 bases from V and 4 bases from J, with 25 bases between. This CDR3 is built from 17 residues. In germline, CDR1 is ENHRY, CDR2 SYGVKD.